This entry lists 11 T cell receptor beta chains sequenced from one sample in a study of blood T cell repertoires in COVID-19. The data were produced by immunoSEQ multiplex PCR, yet TCRdb's version contains in-frame clones alone and is incomplete. The table lists roughly 140,000 clones, around 74% of them singletons. Sequencing used peripheral blood. These TCRs come from a woman over 75 with acute or convalescent COVID-19.

The sample holds many counts of this clone. The rearrangement joins TRBV19 to TRBJ1-2, with D possibly TRBD1 on 5 matching bases. CDR3 size: 15 residues. The ends were cut back, 3 bases at V and 6 bases at J, with 17 bases in the middle. In germline, CDR1 is LNHDA, CDR2 SQIVND (reference sequence). The CDR3 DNA reads as TGTGCCAGTAGTATCCTCCAGGGTTTTGAGGATGGCTACACCTTC. Amino acids: CASSILQGFEDGYTF.

This chain links TRBV29-1 with TRBJ1-1; 7 nucleotides agree with TRBD1. V lost 7 bases and J lost 3; bases outside the gene matches: 2. The germline CDR1 and CDR2 sequences are SQVTM and ANQGSEA. The CDR3 has 11 amino acids. Here the CDR3 DNA reads TGCAGCGCCGACAGGGACACTGAAGCTTTCTTT. Amino acids: CSADRDTEAFF.

This chain links TRBV3-1 (or the pseudogene TRBV3-2) with TRBJ2-2; the match to TRBD1 covers 7 bases. Germline CDR1 and CDR2: LGHDT and YNNKEL (reference sequence). This CDR3 region has 16 residues. V lost 4 bases, J lost 2 bases, and 7 bases stayed unmatched. For the CDR3, the DNA is TGTGCCAGCAGCCCGACGACAGGGAGAAACACCGGGGAGCTGTTTTTT. Translating gives CASSPTTGRNTGELFF.

This chain uses TRBV9 with TRBJ1-2, with D perhaps TRBD1 (5 bases). CDR1 and CDR2 from the germline V gene are SGDLS and YYNGEE. V lost 0 bases to trimming and J lost 1 base, with 10 bases between them. The CDR3 runs to 15 residues. The CDR3 spells CASSVGQHGNYGYTF. The CDR3 region has the DNA TGTGCCAGCAGCGTAGGACAGCACGGTAACTATGGCTACACCTTC.

This sequence joins TRBV29-1 and TRBJ1-5, with D uncertain. V dropped 4 bases and J dropped 0 bases, with 16 bases sitting between them. There are 16 residues in the CDR3. Per the germline V gene, CDR1 is SQVTM and CDR2 is ANQGSEA. The CDR3 DNA follows: TGCAGCGTTGTGCTCGGGAATAGTGGTAGCAATCAGCCCCAGCATTTT. Translating gives CSVVLGNSGSNQPQHF.

This rearrangement joins TRBV6-5 to TRBJ1-5; D not resolved. V was cut by 4 bases and J by 0 bases, with 7 bases left in between. Germline values: CDR1 MNHEY, CDR2 SVGAGI. The CDR3 sequence is 14 residues long. DNA of the CDR3: TGTGCCAGCAGTTTGGACTATAGCAATCAGCCCCAGCATTTT. Protein sequence: CASSLDYSNQPQHF.

The chain is built from TRBV15 and TRBJ2-7; tentatively, D is TRBD1 (6 bases). CDR3 length equals 12 residues. The V and J ends lost 0 bases and 6 bases respectively, with 6 bases between them. Germline V CDR1 and CDR2: LNHNV, YYDKDF (reference sequence). DNA for the CDR3: TGTGCCACCAGCAGAGACAGGGGCGAGCAGTACTTC. Its translation: CATSRDRGEQYF.

This clone turned up a few times. The chain has TRBV18 and TRBJ1-1; unclear D gene. CDR3 size: 13 residues. The V end lost 6 bases, the J end lost 1 base, and 9 bases lay between the germline ends. Per germline, CDR1 KGHSH and CDR2 LQKENI. In DNA form, the CDR3 reads TGTGCCAGCTCTTTAAACAAGAACACTGAAGCTTTCTTT. This sequence encodes CASSLNKNTEAFF. The whole variable domain, remainder taken from reference TRBV18 and TRBJ1-1, is NAGVMQNPRHLVRRRGQEARLRCSPMKGHSHVYWYRQLPEEGLKFMVYLQKENIIDESGMPKERFSAEFPKEGPSILRIQQVVRGDSAAYFCASSLNKNTEAFFGQGTRLTVV.

V usage is TRBV10-3 and J usage is TRBJ1-3, with D unclear. This CDR3 has 15 residues. CDR1 is ENHRY, CDR2 SYGVKD, per germline. V lost 3 bases, J lost 3 bases, and 12 bases lay in between. The CDR3 sequence is CAISETPAGGNTIYF. CDR3 sequence (DNA): TGTGCCATCAGTGAAACCCCCGCGGGTGGAAACACCATATATTTT.

This chain connects TRBV19 to TRBJ2-1; 8 bases are shared with TRBD1. Unmatched junction bases numbered 20, after V lost 10 bases and J lost 12 bases. The V gene's germline CDR1 is LNHDA and CDR2 SQIVND (reference sequence). The CDR3 runs 15 residues. The DNA for the CDR3 is TGTGCCACCTCATCGCGACAGGGGACGGTCGGAGGGCAGTTCTTC. It specifies CATSSRQGTVGGQFF.

J is TRBJ1-4 and V is TRBV7-6, with TRBD1 matching over 7 bases. V was pared by 5 bases and J by 4 bases, with 4 bases of the junction left unmatched. The CDR3 is 14 residues long. Germline CDR1 is SGHVS and CDR2 is FNYEAQ. CDR3 residues: CASSPTGSNEKLFF. CDR3 nucleotide sequence: TGTGCCAGCAGCCCGACAGGGAGTAATGAAAAACTGTTTTTT.